The 22 T cell receptor beta chains in this list originate from one sample, sequenced in a study of cytomegalovirus exposure and HLA in healthy donors. In the PCR, 60 Vbeta and 13 Jbeta primers were used. The assay was immunoSEQ multiplex PCR, and TCRdb's table has in-frame clones only and misses some. The sample shows over 100,000 clones, 75% to 80% of them seen only once. The source material was PBMCs. The receptors derive from a male donor in good health and CMV-seropositive.

The chain has TRBV5-6 and TRBJ2-3; 13 nucleotides line up with TRBD2. Germline-derived CDR1 and CDR2 are SGHDT and YYEEEE. The CDR3 contains 16 residues. The V gene end was trimmed by 5 bases and the J gene end by 3 bases; junction bases not matched to a gene: 6. The CDR3 is CASSPSGLAGTDTQYF. CDR3 sequence (DNA): TGTGCCAGCAGTCCCTCGGGACTAGCGGGAACAGATACGCAGTATTTT.

The chain recombines TRBV28 with TRBJ2-6; no clear D gene. The germline V and J ends were trimmed by 2 bases and 0 bases, with 5 bases remaining between them. The germline CDR1 and CDR2 sequences are MDHEN and SYDVKM. CDR3 length: 15 amino acids. The CDR3 protein is CASSLPSSGANVLTF. The CDR3, as DNA: TGTGCCAGCAGTTTACCTAGCTCTGGGGCCAACGTCCTGACTTTC.

This chain connects TRBV18 to TRBJ2-1; 8 positions agree with TRBD2. Unmatched junction bases numbered 7, after V lost 7 bases and J lost 2 bases. This CDR3 region has 15 residues. The germline V gene has CDR1 KGHSH and CDR2 LQKENI. The CDR3 region is CASWSASGPYNEQFF. The CDR3 DNA reads as TGTGCCAGCTGGTCGGCTAGCGGGCCCTACAATGAGCAGTTCTTC.

V gene TRBV5-6 combines with J gene TRBJ1-5; D perhaps matches TRBD1 (6 bases). Looked up from germline, CDR1 is SGHDT and CDR2 is YYEEEE. Trimming pared 5 bases from V and 3 bases from J, leaving 12 bases between. This CDR3 has 14 amino acids. The DNA for the CDR3 is TGTGCCAGCAGAAAAACAGGGTTCAATCAGCCCCAGCATTTT. It translates to CASRKTGFNQPQHF.

This chain joins TRBV10-3 and TRBJ2-7; TRBD2 matches 12 bases. CDR3 length: 14 residues. Germline lookup yields CDR1 ENHRY and CDR2 SYGVKD. V shed 11 bases and J 6 bases; nucleotides not matched to a gene: 11. CDR3 DNA: TGTGCCCACGCGGAGGCTAGCGGGAGGGCCGAGCAGTACTTC. Translating gives CAHAEASGRAEQYF.

The V call is TRBV11-3, the J call TRBJ2-1, with TRBD1 matching over 9 bases. CDR1 and CDR2 (germline): SGHNT, YENEEA. The CDR3 is made up of 13 amino acids. J lost 13 bases, V lost 0 bases, and 4 bases had no gene match. The CDR3 DNA sequence: TGTGCCAGCAGCTTAGATTGGGACAGGGTACAGTTCTTC. This translates into CASSLDWDRVQFF.

The rearrangement joins TRBV5-1 to TRBJ2-7, with D possibly matching TRBD1 (5 bases). V was pared by 6 bases and J by 0 bases, with 16 bases between. There are 15 residues in the CDR3. Germline CDR1 and CDR2: SGHRS and YFSETQ. The CDR3 DNA reads as TGCGCCAGCACCCACAGGTCCTCGAGCTCCTACGAGCAGTACTTC. Encoded protein: CASTHRSSSSYEQYF.

This chain uses TRBV11-1 with TRBJ2-3; possible D gene TRBD1, 6 bases. Trimming took off 5 bases at V and 1 base at J, with 10 bases between the two ends. Germline V gene lookup returns CDR1 SGHAT and CDR2 FQDESV (reference sequence). The CDR3 has 14 amino acids. The chain's CDR3 is CASSGQTRTDTQYF. CDR3 nucleotide sequence: TGTGCCAGCAGCGGACAGACGCGCACAGATACGCAGTATTTT. The full variable domain, its missing parts supplied by reference TRBV11-1 and TRBJ2-3, is EAEVAQSPRYKITEKSQAVAFWCDPISGHATLYWYRQILGQGPELLVQFQDESVVDDSQLPKDRFSAERLKGVDSTLKIQPAELGDSAMYLCASSGQTRTDTQYFGPGTRLTVL.

The gene calls are TRBV29-1 and TRBJ2-7; TRBD1 matches 10 bases. The CDR3 sequence is 12 residues long. Germline CDR1 SQVTM, CDR2 ANQGSEA. J was trimmed by 5 bases and V by 7 bases; bases with no gene match: 5. CDR3 sequence: CSGGTGEDEQYF. The CDR3 nucleotides read TGCAGCGGGGGGACAGGGGAAGACGAGCAGTACTTC.

The J gene is TRBJ2-1, the V gene TRBV19; 9 bases match TRBD2. Per germline, CDR1 LNHDA and CDR2 SQIVND (reference sequence). V shed 4 bases and J 2 bases; nucleotides not matched to a gene: 15. This CDR3 has 19 amino acids. The CDR3 nucleotides are TGTGCCAGTAGTAGGATGGGACTAGCCCTTATCGGGGCCTACAATGAGCAGTTCTTC. This codes for CASSRMGLALIGAYNEQFF.

The chain has TRBV5-5 and TRBJ2-2; the match to TRBD2 covers 8 bases. This CDR3 has 16 amino acids. Germline assignment: CDR1 SGHKS and CDR2 YYEKEE (reference sequence). V lost 3 bases to trimming and J lost 5 bases; unmatched junction nucleotides: 9. CDR3 nucleotides: TGTGCCAGCAGCTGGTCGGCCAGCGGGAGAACCGGGGAGCTGTTTTTT. As protein: CASSWSASGRTGELFF.

The genes are TRBV7-8 and TRBJ2-3; 14 bases agree with TRBD2. V shed 5 bases and J 6 bases; nucleotides not matched to a gene: 7. Germline CDR1 SGHVS, CDR2 FQNEAQ. The CDR3 sequence is 16 residues long. CDR3 amino acids: CASSPGLAGEADTQYF. The CDR3 coding sequence is TGTGCCAGCAGCCCGGGACTAGCGGGAGAGGCGGATACGCAGTATTTT.

The rearrangement uses TRBV29-1 and TRBJ1-1; no clear D. The V gene lost 2 bases and the J gene lost 5 bases, with 9 bases spanning the gap. Germline V gene lookup returns CDR1 SQVTM and CDR2 ANQGSEA. The CDR3 totals 12 residues. The CDR3 here is CSVERVETEAFF. DNA of the CDR3: TGCAGCGTTGAAAGAGTTGAAACTGAAGCTTTCTTT.

The chain joins TRBV28 to TRBJ1-2; 7 bases align to TRBD1. Germline V gives CDR1 MDHEN, CDR2 SYDVKM. The CDR3 extends over 14 amino acids. The J segment lost 8 bases and the V segment lost 8 bases, leaving 14 bases of the junction unmatched. CDR3 nucleotide sequence: TGTGCCAGCCTCTCGGTAACAGGGGCCGGCGGCTACACCTTC. It encodes CASLSVTGAGGYTF.

The sample holds one count of this clone. This chain joins TRBV29-1 and TRBJ2-4; TRBD1 aligns across 9 bases. Germline V gene sequence: CDR1 SQVTM, CDR2 ANQGSEA. The CDR3 totals 14 residues. J was trimmed by 12 bases and V by 1 base; bases with no gene match: 10. In nucleotides, the CDR3 is TGCAGCGTTGAAGTGGGACAGGGCCTAAGCAGTCAGTACTTC. It codes for CSVEVGQGLSSQYF.

The table lists this clone with a count of one. V gene TRBV7-2 combines with J gene TRBJ2-3; tentatively, D is TRBD2 (5 bases). CDR1 SGHTA and CDR2 FQGNSA come from the germline V gene. V lost 1 base and J lost 3, with 14 bases in between. The CDR3 runs 16 residues. CDR3 in DNA: TGTGCCAGCAGCTTAGTGGGTGGGAGTTGGACAGATACGCAGTATTTT. Translated: CASSLVGGSWTDTQYF.

The chain employs TRBV23-1 and TRBJ2-5, with TRBD1 matching over 7 bases. TRBV23-1 is sorted into the ORF group, with uncertain function. The V gene end was trimmed by 4 bases and the J gene end by 2 bases; junction bases not matched to a gene: 10. CDR3 size: 16 residues. The chain's CDR3 is CASSRPGQFAQETQYF. The CDR3 DNA sequence: TGCGCCAGCAGTCGCCCGGGACAGTTTGCGCAAGAGACCCAGTACTTC.

Only a few counts were recorded for this clone. The chain has TRBV6-1 and TRBJ1-6; D is possibly TRBD1 (6 bases). Germline V gives CDR1 MNHNS, CDR2 SASEGT. Deletions cut 4 bases from V and 0 bases from J, with 10 bases between. The CDR3 has 16 amino acids. CDR3 sequence (DNA): TGTGCCAGCAGTGGCGACAGGAGCTCCTATAATTCACCCCTCCACTTT. Translation gives CASSGDRSSYNSPLHF.

V and J are TRBV4-2 and TRBJ2-1, with a tentative D call TRBD2 (6 bases). The V gene lost 0 bases and the J gene lost 6 bases, with 12 bases spanning the gap. The CDR3 covers 15 residues. Germline V lookup: CDR1 LGHNA, CDR2 YNFKEQ. The CDR3 DNA reads TGTGCCAGCAGCCAAGATGGCCTAGCGATCAATGAGCAGTTCTTC. It specifies CASSQDGLAINEQFF.

This chain joins TRBV4-2 and TRBJ2-5, with TRBD2 matching 14 bases. The length of the CDR3 is 18 residues. V was pared by 4 bases and J by 5 bases, with 12 bases of the junction left unmatched. Germline V gene lookup returns CDR1 LGHNA and CDR2 YNFKEQ. The DNA of the CDR3 is TGTGCCAGCAGCCCTCTCTTCGGGACTAGCGGGAGTGGCGAGACCCAGTACTTC. Protein sequence: CASSPLFGTSGSGETQYF.

This clone has just a few counts. This chain connects TRBV4-1 to TRBJ1-3; D call uncertain. Germline lookup yields CDR1 MGHRA and CDR2 YSYEKL. Trimming pared 0 bases from V and 4 bases from J, leaving 16 bases between. This CDR3 region has 17 residues. The chain's CDR3 is CASSQDPVAVAGNTIYF. DNA of the CDR3: TGCGCCAGCAGCCAAGATCCCGTAGCGGTCGCCGGAAACACCATATATTTT.

This chain uses TRBV18 with TRBJ2-5; 10 bases are shared with TRBD2. The DNA end is more similar to TRBJ2-7, so the J call may be wrong. Germline CDR1 and CDR2: KGHSH and LQKENI. The length of the CDR3 is 15 residues. The CDR3 region has the DNA TGTGCCAGCTCGGCTGAAGCGGGAGGGGTCTACGAGCAGTACTTC. Translating gives CASSAEAGGVYEQYF.